This T cell receptor (beta chain) comes out of a study of T cell responses to AZD1222 COVID-19 vaccine. With regard to this clone: The target antigen is unknown.

General study results and limits: Repertoires were obtained solely post-peak T cell response.

The germline V gene has CDR1 SNHLY and CDR2 FYNNEI. The V and J ends lost 7 bases and 7 bases, in that order; junction bases with no gene match: 11. The CDR3 has 14 amino acids. TCRdb's table, derived via immunoSEQ multiplex PCR, lists solely in-frame clones and lacks some. The repertoire holds about 130,000 clones, with approximately 90% as singletons. The receptor comes from an adult who received the AZD1222 COVID-19 vaccine. The chain uses TRBV2 and TRBJ1-2; 8 bases are shared with TRBD1. The material was peripheral blood, obtained 28 days after the second AZD1222 dose. The CDR3 DNA sequence: TGTGCCAGCACGACCAGACAGGGGACGGGTGGCTACACCTTC. Translation: CASTTRQGTGGYTF.